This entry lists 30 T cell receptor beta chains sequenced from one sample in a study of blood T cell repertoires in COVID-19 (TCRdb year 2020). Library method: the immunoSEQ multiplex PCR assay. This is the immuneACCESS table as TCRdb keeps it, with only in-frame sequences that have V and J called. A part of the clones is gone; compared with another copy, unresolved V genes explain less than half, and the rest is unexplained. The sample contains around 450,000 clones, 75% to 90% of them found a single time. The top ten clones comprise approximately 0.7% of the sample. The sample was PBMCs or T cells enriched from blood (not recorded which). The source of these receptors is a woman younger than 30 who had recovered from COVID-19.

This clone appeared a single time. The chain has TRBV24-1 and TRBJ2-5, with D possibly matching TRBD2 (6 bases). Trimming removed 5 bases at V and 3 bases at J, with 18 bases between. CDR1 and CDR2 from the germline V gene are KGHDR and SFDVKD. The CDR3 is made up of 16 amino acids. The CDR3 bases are TGTGCCACCAGTGCTTTTGGCGGAACGGGGGAAGAGACCCAGTACTTC. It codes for CATSAFGGTGEETQYF.

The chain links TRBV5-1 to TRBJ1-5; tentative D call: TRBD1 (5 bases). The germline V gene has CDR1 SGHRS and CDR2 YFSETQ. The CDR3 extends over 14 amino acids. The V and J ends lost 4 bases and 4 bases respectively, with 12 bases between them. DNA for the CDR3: TGCGCCAGCAGCCGGAGGGGAAGAAATCAGCCCCAGCATTTT. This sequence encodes CASSRRGRNQPQHF.

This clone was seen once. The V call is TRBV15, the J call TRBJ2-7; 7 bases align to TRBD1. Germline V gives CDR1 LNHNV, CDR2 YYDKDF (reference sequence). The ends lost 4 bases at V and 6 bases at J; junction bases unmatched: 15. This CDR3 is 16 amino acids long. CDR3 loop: CATSTPTGYNSGEQYF. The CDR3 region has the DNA TGTGCCACCAGCACTCCGACAGGGTACAACTCAGGCGAGCAGTACTTC.

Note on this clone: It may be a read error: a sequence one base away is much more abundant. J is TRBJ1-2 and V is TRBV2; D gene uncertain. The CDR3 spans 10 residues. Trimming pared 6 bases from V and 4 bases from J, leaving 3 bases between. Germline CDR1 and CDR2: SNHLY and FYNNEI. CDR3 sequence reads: CASSLYGYTF. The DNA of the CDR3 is TGTGCCAGCAGCCTCTATGGCTACACCTTC.

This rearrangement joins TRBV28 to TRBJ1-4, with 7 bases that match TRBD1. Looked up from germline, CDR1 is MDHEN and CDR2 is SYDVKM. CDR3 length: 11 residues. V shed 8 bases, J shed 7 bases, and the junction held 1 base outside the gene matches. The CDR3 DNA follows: TGTGCCAGCTGGACAGGTGAAAAACTGTTTTTT. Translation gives CASWTGEKLFF.

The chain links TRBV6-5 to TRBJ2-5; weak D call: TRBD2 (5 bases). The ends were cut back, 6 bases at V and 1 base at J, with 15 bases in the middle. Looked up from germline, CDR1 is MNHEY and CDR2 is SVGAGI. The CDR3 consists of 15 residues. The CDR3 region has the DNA TGTGCCAGCAGGGACTTCTTGATGGCCCAAGAGACCCAGTACTTC. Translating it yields CASRDFLMAQETQYF.

The CDR3 protein is CASSPVAGGTDTQYF. Written as DNA, the CDR3 is TGCGCCAGCAGCCCGGTAGCGGGAGGCACAGATACGCAGTATTTT. The chain joins TRBV4-1 to TRBJ2-3, with 9 bases that match TRBD2. Germline V CDR1 and CDR2: MGHRA, YSYEKL. CDR3 length equals 15 residues. V shed 4 bases, J shed 1 base, and the junction held 3 bases outside the gene matches.

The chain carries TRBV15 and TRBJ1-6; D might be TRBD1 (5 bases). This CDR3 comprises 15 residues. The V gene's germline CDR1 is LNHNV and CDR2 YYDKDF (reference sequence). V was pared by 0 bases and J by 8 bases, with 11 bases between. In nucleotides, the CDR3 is TGTGCCACCAGCAGAGATCAGGGAAGGGATTCACCCCTCCACTTT. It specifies CATSRDQGRDSPLHF.

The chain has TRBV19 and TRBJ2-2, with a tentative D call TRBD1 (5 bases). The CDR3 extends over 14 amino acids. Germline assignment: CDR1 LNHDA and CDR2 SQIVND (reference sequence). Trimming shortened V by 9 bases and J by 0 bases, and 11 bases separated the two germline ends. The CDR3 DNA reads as TGTGCCAGCAGTGGGGCAGCGAACACCGGGGAGCTGTTTTTT. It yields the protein CASSGAANTGELFF.

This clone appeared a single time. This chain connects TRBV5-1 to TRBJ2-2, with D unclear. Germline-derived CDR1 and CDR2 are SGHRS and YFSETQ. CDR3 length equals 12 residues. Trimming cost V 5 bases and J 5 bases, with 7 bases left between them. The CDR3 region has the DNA TGCGCCAGCAGGCCGGTGACCGGGGAGCTGTTTTTT. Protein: CASRPVTGELFF. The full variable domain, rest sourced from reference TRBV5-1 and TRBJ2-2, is KAGVTQTPRYLIKTRGQQVTLSCSPISGHRSVSWYQQTPGQGLQFLFEYFSETQRNKGNFPGRFSGRQFSNSRSEMNVSTLELGDSALYLCASRPVTGELFFGEGSRLTVL.

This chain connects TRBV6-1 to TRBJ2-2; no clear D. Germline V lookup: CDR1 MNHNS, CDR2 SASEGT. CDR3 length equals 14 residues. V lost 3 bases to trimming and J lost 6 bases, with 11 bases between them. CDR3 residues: CASSDSLAAGELFF. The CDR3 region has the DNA TGTGCCAGCAGTGATTCCCTCGCGGCCGGGGAGCTGTTTTTT.

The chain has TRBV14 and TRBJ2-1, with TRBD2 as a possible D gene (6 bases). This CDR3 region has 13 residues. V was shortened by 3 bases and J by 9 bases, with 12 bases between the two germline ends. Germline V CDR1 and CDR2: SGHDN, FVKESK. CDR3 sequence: CASSHGGFAEQFF. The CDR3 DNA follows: TGTGCCAGCAGCCACGGGGGTTTTGCTGAGCAGTTCTTC.

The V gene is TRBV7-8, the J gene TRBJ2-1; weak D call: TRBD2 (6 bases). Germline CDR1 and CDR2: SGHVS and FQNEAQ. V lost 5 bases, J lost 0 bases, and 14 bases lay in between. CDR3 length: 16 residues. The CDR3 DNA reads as TGTGCCAGCAGCCCCCGACTAGACCCCTCCTACAATGAGCAGTTCTTC. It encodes CASSPRLDPSYNEQFF.

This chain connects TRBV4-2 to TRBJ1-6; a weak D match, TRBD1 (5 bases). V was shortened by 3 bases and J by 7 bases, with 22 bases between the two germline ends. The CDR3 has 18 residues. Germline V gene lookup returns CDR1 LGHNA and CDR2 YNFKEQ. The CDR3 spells CASSHLQDLPRLNSPLHF. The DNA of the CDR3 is TGTGCCAGCAGCCACCTACAGGACCTACCTCGACTCAATTCACCCCTCCACTTT.

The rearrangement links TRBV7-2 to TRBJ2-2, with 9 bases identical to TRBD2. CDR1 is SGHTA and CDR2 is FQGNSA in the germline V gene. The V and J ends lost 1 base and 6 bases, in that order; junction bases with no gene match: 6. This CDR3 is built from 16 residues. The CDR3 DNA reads TGTGCCAGCAGCTTAGTTGGCGGGGGGGCGCCCGGGGAGCTGTTTTTT. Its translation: CASSLVGGGAPGELFF. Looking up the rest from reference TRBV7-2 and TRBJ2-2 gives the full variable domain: GAGVSQSPSNKVTEKGKDVELRCDPISGHTALYWYRQSLGQGLEFLIYFQGNSAPDKSGLPSDRFSAERTGGSVSTLTIQRTQQEDSAVYLCASSLVGGGAPGELFFGEGSRLTVL.

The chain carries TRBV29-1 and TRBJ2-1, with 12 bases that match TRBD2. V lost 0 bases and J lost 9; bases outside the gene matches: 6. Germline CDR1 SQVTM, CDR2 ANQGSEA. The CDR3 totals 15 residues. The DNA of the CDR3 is TGCAGCGTTGAAGATTCTAGCGGGGGGGCCAGTGAGCAGTTCTTC. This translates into CSVEDSSGGASEQFF.

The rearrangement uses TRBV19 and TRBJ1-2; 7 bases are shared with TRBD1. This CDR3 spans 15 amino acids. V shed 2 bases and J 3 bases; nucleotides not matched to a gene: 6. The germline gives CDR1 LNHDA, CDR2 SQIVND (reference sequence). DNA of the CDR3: TGTGCCAGTAGTATAAGGAGGGGGCAAGACTATGGCTACACCTTC. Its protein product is CASSIRRGQDYGYTF.

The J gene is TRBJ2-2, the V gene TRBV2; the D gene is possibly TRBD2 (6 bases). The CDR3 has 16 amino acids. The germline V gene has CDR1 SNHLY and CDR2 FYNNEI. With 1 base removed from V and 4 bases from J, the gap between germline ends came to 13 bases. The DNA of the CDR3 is TGTGCCAGCAGTGAAGGGAGGCAGGGAGGCACCGGGGAGCTGTTTTTT. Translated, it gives CASSEGRQGGTGELFF.

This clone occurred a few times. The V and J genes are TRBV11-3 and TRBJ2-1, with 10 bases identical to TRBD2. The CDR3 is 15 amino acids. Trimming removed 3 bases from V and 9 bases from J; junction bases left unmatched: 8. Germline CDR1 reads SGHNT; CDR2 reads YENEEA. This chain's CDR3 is CASSLGSGGASEQFF. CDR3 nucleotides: TGTGCCAGCAGCTTGGGCAGCGGGGGGGCAAGTGAGCAGTTCTTC.

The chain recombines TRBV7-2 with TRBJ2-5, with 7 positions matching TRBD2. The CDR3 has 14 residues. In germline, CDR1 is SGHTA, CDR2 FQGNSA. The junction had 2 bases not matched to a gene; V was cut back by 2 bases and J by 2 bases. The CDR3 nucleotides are TGTGCCAGCAGCTTATTGCGGGGGCAAGAGACCCAGTACTTC. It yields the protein CASSLLRGQETQYF.

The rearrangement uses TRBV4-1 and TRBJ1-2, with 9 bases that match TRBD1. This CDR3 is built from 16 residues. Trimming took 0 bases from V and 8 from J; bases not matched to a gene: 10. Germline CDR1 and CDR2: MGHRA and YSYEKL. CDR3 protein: CASSQERIQGAGGYTF. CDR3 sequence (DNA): TGCGCCAGCAGCCAAGAACGTATACAGGGGGCGGGCGGCTACACCTTC.

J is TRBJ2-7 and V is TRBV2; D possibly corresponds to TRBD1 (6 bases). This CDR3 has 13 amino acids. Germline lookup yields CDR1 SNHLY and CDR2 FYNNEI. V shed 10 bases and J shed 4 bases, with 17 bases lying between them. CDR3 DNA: TGTGCCACTAAAGACAGGTTTCTTTACGAGCAGTACTTC. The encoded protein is CATKDRFLYEQYF.

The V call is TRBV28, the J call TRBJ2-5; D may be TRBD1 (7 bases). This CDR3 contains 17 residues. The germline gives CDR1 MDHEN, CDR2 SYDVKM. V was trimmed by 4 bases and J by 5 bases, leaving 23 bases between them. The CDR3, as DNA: TGTGCCAGCAGTTCCTCGGCCCGACAGGGAGGTCGGGAGACCCAGTACTTC. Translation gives CASSSSARQGGRETQYF. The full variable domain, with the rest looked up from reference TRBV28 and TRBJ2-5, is DVKVTQSSRYLVKRTGEKVFLECVQDMDHENMFWYRQDPGLGLRLIYFSYDVKMKEKGDIPEGYSVSREKKERFSLILESASTNQTSMYLCASSSSARQGGRETQYFGPGTRLLVL.

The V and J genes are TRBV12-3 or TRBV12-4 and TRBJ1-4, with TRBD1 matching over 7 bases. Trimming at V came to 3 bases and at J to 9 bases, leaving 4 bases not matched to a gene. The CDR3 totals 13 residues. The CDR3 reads CASSFGTEKKLFF. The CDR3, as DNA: TGTGCCAGCAGTTTCGGGACAGAGAAAAAACTGTTTTTT.

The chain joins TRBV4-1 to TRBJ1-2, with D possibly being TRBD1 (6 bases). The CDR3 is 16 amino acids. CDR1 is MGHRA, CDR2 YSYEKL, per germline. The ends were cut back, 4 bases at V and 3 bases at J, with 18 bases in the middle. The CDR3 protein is CASSPREGGNHYGYTF. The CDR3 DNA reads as TGCGCCAGCAGCCCCCGGGAGGGGGGAAATCACTATGGCTACACCTTC.

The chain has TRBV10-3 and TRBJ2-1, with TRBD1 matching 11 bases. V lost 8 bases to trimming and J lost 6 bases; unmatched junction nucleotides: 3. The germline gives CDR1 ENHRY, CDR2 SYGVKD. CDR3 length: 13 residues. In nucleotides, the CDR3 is TGTGCCATCGGGACAGGGGGAAGCAATGAGCAGTTCTTC. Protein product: CAIGTGGSNEQFF.

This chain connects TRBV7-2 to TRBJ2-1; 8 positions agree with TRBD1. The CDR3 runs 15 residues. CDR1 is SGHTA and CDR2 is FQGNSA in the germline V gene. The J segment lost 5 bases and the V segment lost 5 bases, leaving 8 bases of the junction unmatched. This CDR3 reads CASSPRTGWDNEQFF. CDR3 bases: TGTGCCAGCAGCCCAAGGACAGGGTGGGACAATGAGCAGTTCTTC.

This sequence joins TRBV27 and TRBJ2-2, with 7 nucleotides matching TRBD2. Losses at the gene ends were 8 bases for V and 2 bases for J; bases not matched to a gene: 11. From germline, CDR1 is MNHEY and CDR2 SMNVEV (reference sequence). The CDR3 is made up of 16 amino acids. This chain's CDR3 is CASGGTRGFNTGELFF. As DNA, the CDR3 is TGTGCCAGCGGTGGAACGCGGGGGTTTAACACCGGGGAGCTGTTTTTT.

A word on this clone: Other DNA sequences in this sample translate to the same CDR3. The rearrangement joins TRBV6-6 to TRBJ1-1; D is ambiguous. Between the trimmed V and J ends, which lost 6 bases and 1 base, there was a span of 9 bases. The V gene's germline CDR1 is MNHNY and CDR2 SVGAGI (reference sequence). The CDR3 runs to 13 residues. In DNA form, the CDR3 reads TGTGCCAGCAGCCCGGTCCGGAACACTGAAGCTTTCTTT. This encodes CASSPVRNTEAFF.

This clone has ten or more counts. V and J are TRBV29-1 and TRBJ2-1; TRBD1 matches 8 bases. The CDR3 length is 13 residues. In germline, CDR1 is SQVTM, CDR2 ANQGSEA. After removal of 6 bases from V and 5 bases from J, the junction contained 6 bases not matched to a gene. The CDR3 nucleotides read TGCAGCGTGGACAGGGATCTTAACAATGAGCAGTTCTTC. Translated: CSVDRDLNNEQFF.